The 31 T cell receptor beta chains reported below all come from one sample, sequenced in a study of T cell responses to AZD1222 COVID-19 vaccine. The table came from immunoSEQ multiplex PCR; TCRdb's copy has only in-frame clones and leaves some out. The table lists 140,000 to 150,000 clones, roughly 92% of them singletons. Sample: peripheral blood, taken on day 0 of AZD1222 vaccination. Receptors were obtained from an adult in good health.

The chain employs TRBV6-1 and TRBJ2-7; D gene uncertain. Germline lookup yields CDR1 MNHNS and CDR2 SASEGT. V was shortened by 0 bases and J by 3 bases, with 12 bases between the two germline ends. The CDR3 is 15 residues long. In nucleotides, the CDR3 is TGTGCCAGCAGTGAAGCAGGTCCCCCAAGCTACGAGCAGTACTTC. This sequence encodes CASSEAGPPSYEQYF.

The genes are TRBV27 and TRBJ1-5; D is unclear. The CDR3 is made up of 14 amino acids. In germline, CDR1 is MNHEY, CDR2 SMNVEV (reference sequence). The germline V and J ends were trimmed by 6 bases and 4 bases, with 13 bases remaining between them. CDR3 residues: CASSPPGSNQPQHF. CDR3 nucleotide sequence: TGTGCCAGCAGCCCGCCAGGTTCTAATCAGCCCCAGCATTTT.

This chain connects TRBV18 to TRBJ2-7; the D gene is possibly TRBD1 (6 bases). The CDR3 runs 16 residues. Germline-derived CDR1 and CDR2 are KGHSH and LQKENI. Trimming left V 0 bases short and J 4 bases short, with 16 bases between. Written as DNA, the CDR3 is TGTGCCAGCTCACCACCGGGGGCCGCCGCGAGGTACGAGCAGTACTTC. It codes for CASSPPGAAARYEQYF.

V usage is TRBV25-1 and J usage is TRBJ1-1; D is ambiguous. Germline V gene lookup returns CDR1 MGHDK and CDR2 SYGVNS. This CDR3 has 12 residues. With 0 bases removed from V and 5 bases from J, the gap between germline ends came to 4 bases. CDR3: CASSEYGTEAFF. The CDR3 DNA reads as TGTGCCAGCAGTGAATACGGAACTGAAGCTTTCTTT. The variable domain in full, completed from reference TRBV25-1 and TRBJ1-1, reads EADIYQTPRYLVIGTGKKITLECSQTMGHDKMYWYQQDPGMELHLIHYSYGVNSTEKGDLSSESTVSRIRTEHFPLTLESARPSHTSQYLCASSEYGTEAFFGQGTRLTVV.

The chain carries TRBV19 and TRBJ1-6; 12 positions agree with TRBD1. Germline V lookup: CDR1 LNHDA, CDR2 SQIVND (reference sequence). This CDR3 contains 17 residues. Losses at the gene ends were 5 bases for V and 9 bases for J; bases not matched to a gene: 11. In nucleotides, the CDR3 is TGTGCCAGTAGTCTGGGACAGGGGGCGCGCGCCGGTTCACCCCTCCACTTT. Its translation is CASSLGQGARAGSPLHF.

This sequence joins TRBV29-1 and TRBJ2-2, with TRBD1 identical over 7 bases. The CDR3 has 13 amino acids. The germline V gene has CDR1 SQVTM and CDR2 ANQGSEA. Losses at the gene ends were 6 bases for V and 4 bases for J; bases not matched to a gene: 5. The CDR3 sequence: CSVATGVTGELFF. For the CDR3, the DNA is TGCAGCGTCGCCACAGGGGTCACCGGGGAGCTGTTTTTT.

The gene calls are TRBV6-5 and TRBJ1-1; unclear D gene. Germline V CDR1 and CDR2: MNHEY, SVGAGI. The CDR3 is 13 amino acids. The ends were cut back, 7 bases at V and 10 bases at J, with 19 bases in the middle. CDR3 DNA sequence: TGTGCCAGCAATTCCCGCATGGGAGTACGAGCTTTCTTT. As protein: CASNSRMGVRAFF.

Only one count was recorded for this clone. The chain uses TRBV24-1 and TRBJ1-2; TRBD1 might be the D (5 bases). Germline assignment: CDR1 KGHDR and CDR2 SFDVKD. The V and J ends lost 5 bases and 2 bases respectively, with 17 bases between them. CDR3 size: 16 residues. The CDR3 is CATSGGMEGPNYGYTF. CDR3 sequence (DNA): TGTGCCACCAGTGGGGGGATGGAGGGGCCCAACTATGGCTACACCTTC.

The V gene is TRBV3-1 (or the pseudogene TRBV3-2), the J gene TRBJ2-5; tentatively, D is TRBD1 (5 bases). Germline V gene sequence: CDR1 LGHDT, CDR2 YNNKEL (reference sequence). CDR3 size: 17 residues. The ends were cut back, 4 bases at V and 2 bases at J, with 20 bases in the middle. The CDR3 DNA reads TGTGCCAGCAGCCTAAACCAGTTCTGGGGCCTACAAGAGACCCAGTACTTC. Its protein product is CASSLNQFWGLQETQYF.

The rearrangement joins TRBV4-1 to TRBJ2-7; TRBD2 agrees at 7 bases. V dropped 4 bases and J dropped 2; count of bases not matched to a gene: 2. In germline, CDR1 is MGHRA, CDR2 YSYEKL. CDR3 length: 13 residues. The CDR3 sequence: CASSRDYAYEQYF. Here the CDR3 DNA reads TGCGCCAGCAGCCGGGACTATGCCTACGAGCAGTACTTC.

This clone was counted between two and nine times. The rearrangement links TRBV27 to TRBJ2-1; D may be TRBD1 (6 bases). The length of the CDR3 is 17 residues. V shed 2 bases and J shed 7 bases, with 21 bases lying between them. The germline CDR1 and CDR2 sequences are MNHEY and SMNVEV (reference sequence). CDR3: CASSLPPPGRGANEQFF. The DNA for the CDR3 is TGTGCCAGCAGTTTACCCCCCCCAGGCAGGGGTGCGAATGAGCAGTTCTTC.

The chain joins TRBV5-1 to TRBJ1-1; D not resolved. CDR1 is SGHRS and CDR2 is YFSETQ in the germline V gene. V lost 3 bases, J lost 5 bases, and 14 bases lay in between. The CDR3 extends over 14 amino acids. The chain's CDR3 is CASSSEPERTEAFF. In DNA form, the CDR3 reads TGCGCCAGCAGCTCAGAACCAGAGCGGACTGAAGCTTTCTTT.

V gene TRBV6-5 combines with J gene TRBJ1-2; a weak D match, TRBD1 (6 bases). CDR3 length equals 13 residues. The germline CDR1 and CDR2 sequences are MNHEY and SVGAGI. Trimming took off 4 bases at V and 4 bases at J, with 10 bases between the two ends. CDR3 DNA: TGTGCCAGCAGTTTACAGGGAGGCTATGGCTACACCTTC. This sequence encodes CASSLQGGYGYTF.

In nucleotides, the CDR3 is TGTGCCAGCAGCTTAGGGGCGATCTACGAGCAGTACTTC. The encoded protein is CASSLGAIYEQYF. The chain combines TRBV11-2 with TRBJ2-7; D is unresolved. Germline V gene data show CDR1 as SGHAT and CDR2 as FQNNGV. The CDR3 spans 13 residues. The V end lost 1 base, the J end lost 3 bases, and 7 bases lay between the germline ends.

The J gene is TRBJ1-1, the V gene TRBV5-1, with 8 bases fitting TRBD1. The CDR3 runs 13 residues. The V gene end was trimmed by 7 bases and the J gene end by 5 bases; junction bases not matched to a gene: 7. Germline V gives CDR1 SGHRS, CDR2 YFSETQ. The CDR3 loop reads CASSDRGRTEAFF. The CDR3 DNA reads as TGCGCCAGCTCCGACAGGGGTCGGACTGAAGCTTTCTTT.

V usage is TRBV5-1 and J usage is TRBJ2-5; 8 nucleotides line up with TRBD1. Germline V gene data show CDR1 as SGHRS and CDR2 as YFSETQ. CDR3 length: 14 residues. The junction had 4 bases not matched to a gene; V was cut back by 1 base and J by 5 bases. The CDR3 reads CASSLSRGPETQYF. The CDR3 DNA reads TGCGCCAGCAGCTTGTCCAGGGGGCCGGAGACCCAGTACTTC.

The genes are TRBV30 and TRBJ1-4; D unclear. The CDR3 is 14 residues long. Germline-derived CDR1 and CDR2 are GTSNPN and SVGIG (reference sequence). Trimming removed 2 bases at V and 4 bases at J, with 11 bases between. The CDR3 protein is CAWSLNSINEKLFF. In nucleotides, the CDR3 is TGTGCCTGGAGTCTTAACAGTATTAATGAAAAACTGTTTTTT.

The V gene is TRBV11-2, the J gene TRBJ1-6; D may be TRBD1 (5 bases). Germline V lookup: CDR1 SGHAT, CDR2 FQNNGV. Between the trimmed V and J ends, which lost 7 bases and 8 bases, there was a span of 15 bases. This CDR3 spans 14 amino acids. CDR3 coding DNA: TGTGCCAGCACCCCCGCGGGGCCGTATTCACCCCTCCACTTT. It yields the protein CASTPAGPYSPLHF.

The genes are TRBV2 and TRBJ2-1; D is perhaps TRBD1 (5 bases). Germline CDR1 SNHLY, CDR2 FYNNEI. V dropped 0 bases and J dropped 0 bases, with 9 bases sitting between them. The CDR3 runs 16 residues. The CDR3 DNA reads as TGTGCCAGCAGTGAAGCGGGGCTAGACTCCTACAATGAGCAGTTCTTC. It encodes CASSEAGLDSYNEQFF.

V usage is TRBV6-4 and J usage is TRBJ2-3, with 7 bases identical to TRBD2. CDR1 is MRHNA, CDR2 SNTAGT, per germline. The CDR3 runs 14 residues. The ends lost 8 bases at V and 3 bases at J; junction bases unmatched: 8. The DNA for the CDR3 is TGTGCCAGCGTTGCGGGAGTACGTACAGATACGCAGTATTTT. Protein product: CASVAGVRTDTQYF.

The rearrangement uses TRBV28 and TRBJ1-1; TRBD1 matches 9 bases. Germline V gene sequence: CDR1 MDHEN, CDR2 SYDVKM. Unmatched junction bases numbered 9, after V lost 8 bases and J lost 11 bases. This CDR3 region has 12 residues. The CDR3 loop reads CASGTGSLWAFF. The CDR3 coding sequence is TGTGCCAGCGGGACAGGGAGTCTTTGGGCTTTCTTT. The full variable domain, rest sourced from reference TRBV28 and TRBJ1-1, is DVKVTQSSRYLVKRTGEKVFLECVQDMDHENMFWYRQDPGLGLRLIYFSYDVKMKEKGDIPEGYSVSREKKERFSLILESASTNQTSMYLCASGTGSLWAFFGQGTRLTVV.

This clone occurred once. The CDR3 DNA is TGTGCCAGCAAAAGGGATCGCTCTGGAAACACCATATATTTT. Its translation is CASKRDRSGNTIYF. This chain joins TRBV2 and TRBJ1-3, with no clear D. Germline lookup yields CDR1 SNHLY and CDR2 FYNNEI. V shed 7 bases and J shed 0 bases, with 10 bases lying between them. This CDR3 has 14 amino acids.

The V gene is TRBV5-1, the J gene TRBJ2-2; 9 bases are shared with TRBD1. J lost 2 bases, V lost 0 bases, and 2 bases had no gene match. The CDR3 consists of 16 residues. CDR1 is SGHRS, CDR2 YFSETQ, per germline. CDR3 loop: CASSLGGQGNTGELFF. The CDR3, as DNA: TGCGCCAGCAGCTTGGGGGGACAGGGAAACACCGGGGAGCTGTTTTTT. The full variable domain, completed using reference TRBV5-1 and TRBJ2-2, is KAGVTQTPRYLIKTRGQQVTLSCSPISGHRSVSWYQQTPGQGLQFLFEYFSETQRNKGNFPGRFSGRQFSNSRSEMNVSTLELGDSALYLCASSLGGQGNTGELFFGEGSRLTVL.

This clone appeared once. V and J are TRBV14 and TRBJ2-5; possibly TRBD2 for D (6 bases). Germline V gene sequence: CDR1 SGHDN, CDR2 FVKESK. The CDR3 totals 13 residues. The V and J ends lost 4 bases and 5 bases respectively, with 11 bases between them. In DNA form, the CDR3 reads TGTGCCAGCAGCCCCCATGGGGGGGAGACCCAGTACTTC. Encoded protein: CASSPHGGETQYF.

This clone was seen more than once but under ten times. The chain carries TRBV5-4 and TRBJ1-1, with D maybe TRBD1 (5 bases). V was shortened by 3 bases and J by 1 base, with 7 bases between the two germline ends. Germline V lookup: CDR1 SGHNT, CDR2 YYREEE (reference sequence). The CDR3 has 13 residues. CDR3 DNA: TGTGCCAGCAGCTACGGGGCGAACACTGAAGCTTTCTTT. Amino acids: CASSYGANTEAFF. Supplemented by reference TRBV5-4 and TRBJ1-1, the full variable domain reads ETGVTQSPTHLIKTRGQQVTLRCSSQSGHNTVSWYQQALGQGPQFIFQYYREEENGRGNFPPRFSGLQFPNYSSELNVNALELDDSALYLCASSYGANTEAFFGQGTRLTVV.

The genes are TRBV4-1 and TRBJ1-6; D is possibly TRBD1 (6 bases). V gave up 3 bases and J gave up 8 bases, with 17 bases separating them. Germline-derived CDR1 and CDR2 are MGHRA and YSYEKL. The CDR3 consists of 16 residues. The CDR3 DNA reads TGCGCCAGCAGCCAGCCCACTGGGGGCCTTGATTCACCCCTCCACTTT. Amino acids: CASSQPTGGLDSPLHF.

This chain joins TRBV7-2 and TRBJ2-3; TRBD2 matches 10 bases. The CDR3 is 16 residues long. Germline trimming cut 8 bases from V and 0 bases from J; bases unmatched to any gene: 8. Germline CDR1 reads SGHTA; CDR2 reads FQGNSA. This CDR3 is CASQGLAVTSTDTQYF. CDR3 coding DNA: TGTGCCAGCCAAGGACTAGCGGTCACTAGCACAGATACGCAGTATTTT.

The table lists this clone with a count of one. The chain recombines TRBV27 with TRBJ2-2, with TRBD2 as a possible D gene (6 bases). This CDR3 contains 20 residues. The germline V gene has CDR1 MNHEY and CDR2 SMNVEV (reference sequence). Trimming stripped 3 bases from V and 0 bases from J, with 23 bases between. The CDR3, as DNA: TGTGCCAGCAGTTTTTACCCAAGCGGGTCGAGTTACGCGAACACCGGGGAGCTGTTTTTT. Residues: CASSFYPSGSSYANTGELFF.

The rearrangement uses TRBV7-9 and TRBJ2-1, with TRBD2 identical over 16 bases. Germline lookup yields CDR1 SEHNR and CDR2 FQNEAQ (reference sequence). CDR3 length: 17 amino acids. With 5 bases clipped from V and 5 bases from J, the junction kept 6 bases outside the gene matches. DNA for the CDR3: TGTGCCAGCAGCCGCGGGACTAGCGGGAGGGGGAACAATGAGCAGTTCTTC. Amino acids: CASSRGTSGRGNNEQFF.

The rearrangement joins TRBV5-1 to TRBJ2-7; D perhaps matches TRBD2 (6 bases). Germline CDR1 SGHRS, CDR2 YFSETQ. This CDR3 comprises 16 residues. Trimming removed 4 bases from V and 2 bases from J, with 19 bases in between. The DNA for the CDR3 is TGCGCCAGCAGCCCTTCGAGTGGGAGGCCTGCCTACGAGCAGTACTTC. Translating it yields CASSPSSGRPAYEQYF.

This clone was detected only once. Here the CDR3 DNA reads TGTGCCAGCAGCTTGGATTTGACTAGCGAAGAGCAGTACTTC. Its protein is CASSLDLTSEEQYF. This rearrangement joins TRBV5-4 to TRBJ2-7, with 8 nucleotides matching TRBD2. The CDR3 is made up of 14 amino acids. CDR1 is SGHNT and CDR2 is YYREEE in the germline V gene (reference sequence). With V trimmed by 0 bases and J by 7 bases, 6 bases remained unmatched.